The 27 T cell receptor beta chains given below trace back to one sample, sequenced in a study of T cell changes during pregnancy in multiple sclerosis. Profiling relied on immunoSEQ multiplex PCR, and the TCRdb table lists in-frame clones only, not all of them. Of around 95,000 clones listed, 94% were seen once; the top ten hold around 1.7%. Source: peripheral blood, taken after pregnancy. These TCRs come from a female donor in good health, enrolled as a control in a pregnancy study.

This clone was observed a handful of times. V is TRBV10-3 and J is TRBJ1-1, with D perhaps TRBD1 (6 bases). V lost 4 bases to trimming and J lost 4 bases, with 10 bases between them. CDR3 length equals 13 residues. CDR1 and CDR2 (germline): ENHRY, SYGVKD. CDR3 bases: TGTGCCATCAGTGGAGGGGGGGGCACTGAAGCTTTCTTT. This sequence encodes CAISGGGGTEAFF.

The V gene is TRBV6-5, the J gene TRBJ1-2; 9 bases are a match to TRBD1. This CDR3 is built from 14 residues. The germline gives CDR1 MNHEY, CDR2 SVGAGI. The V segment lost 6 bases and the J segment 8 bases; nucleotides outside the gene matches: 10. The CDR3 DNA is TGTGCCAGCAGGAGGACAGGGGAAGGAAGAGGCTACACCTTC. This encodes CASRRTGEGRGYTF.

The chain recombines TRBV28 with TRBJ1-1, with 9 bases lining up with TRBD1. Germline V lookup: CDR1 MDHEN, CDR2 SYDVKM. The CDR3 consists of 14 residues. The junction had 5 bases not matched to a gene; V was cut back by 6 bases and J by 3 bases. In DNA, the CDR3 is TGTGCCAGCAGCATACAGGGGGCGTACACTGAAGCTTTCTTT. It encodes CASSIQGAYTEAFF.

DNA for the CDR3: TGTGCCAGCAGCTTAGGAGGGACAGCTGAAAAACTGTTTTTT. Its translation: CASSLGGTAEKLFF. The chain couples TRBV7-9 to TRBJ1-4; TRBD1 matches 7 bases. The CDR3 has 14 residues. Germline assignment: CDR1 SEHNR and CDR2 FQNEAQ (reference sequence). V was pared by 1 base and J by 7 bases, with 3 bases of the junction left unmatched. Combining the CDR3 with reference TRBV7-9 and TRBJ1-4 gives the whole variable domain DTGVSQNPRHKITKRGQNVTFRCDPISEHNRLYWYRQTLGQGPEFLTYFQNEAQLEKSRLLSDRFSAERPKGSFSTLEIQRTEQGDSAMYLCASSLGGTAEKLFFGSGTQLSVL.

This sequence joins TRBV6-5 and TRBJ1-6; TRBD1 aligns across 7 bases. CDR3 size: 13 residues. Germline V gene sequence: CDR1 MNHEY, CDR2 SVGAGI. Germline trimming cut 7 bases from V and 10 bases from J; bases unmatched to any gene: 7. CDR3 coding DNA: TGTGCCAGCACTAAGGGGGCAGGATCACCCCTCCACTTT. Translating gives CASTKGAGSPLHF.

The rearrangement links TRBV2 to TRBJ2-5; no firm D call. Trimming left V 8 bases short and J 2 bases short, with 9 bases between. The CDR3 runs 12 residues. Germline CDR1 is SNHLY and CDR2 is FYNNEI. This chain's CDR3 is CASGWAQETQYF. In nucleotides, the CDR3 is TGTGCCAGCGGCTGGGCGCAAGAGACCCAGTACTTC.

The chain is built from TRBV4-1 and TRBJ2-2; D gene ambiguous. The CDR3 is 14 amino acids. CDR1 is MGHRA, CDR2 YSYEKL, per germline. V dropped 3 bases and J dropped 3 bases, with 8 bases sitting between them. The CDR3 region is CASSQRLDTGELFF. For the CDR3, the DNA is TGCGCCAGCAGCCAGCGACTGGACACCGGGGAGCTGTTTTTT.

This clone was observed once. The V call is TRBV5-1, the J call TRBJ1-1; D possibly corresponds to TRBD1 (6 bases). V was trimmed by 1 base and J by 6 bases, leaving 10 bases between them. This CDR3 spans 13 amino acids. CDR1 SGHRS and CDR2 YFSETQ come from the germline V gene. Here the CDR3 DNA reads TGCGCCAGCAGCTTGTCAGGGGTCCCTGAAGCTTTCTTT. This sequence encodes CASSLSGVPEAFF.

CDR3 bases: TGTGCCAGCAGTGATGAACCGGGAGGGGCCGATGAGACCCAGTACTTC. Its protein is CASSDEPGGADETQYF. This sequence joins TRBV25-1 and TRBJ2-5, with 8 bases lining up with TRBD2. The CDR3 extends over 16 amino acids. With V trimmed by 3 bases and J by 5 bases, 11 bases remained unmatched. Looked up from germline, CDR1 is MGHDK and CDR2 is SYGVNS.

J is TRBJ2-3 and V is TRBV28; 9 nucleotides line up with TRBD1. In germline, CDR1 is MDHEN, CDR2 SYDVKM. V lost 7 bases to trimming and J lost 4 bases; unmatched junction nucleotides: 12. The CDR3 covers 16 residues. The CDR3: CASKTHRGRVSDTQYF. The CDR3 nucleotides read TGTGCCAGCAAGACGCACAGGGGGCGCGTATCAGATACGCAGTATTTT.

J is TRBJ1-3 and V is TRBV7-9; D gene unclear. Germline loops: CDR1 SEHNR, CDR2 FQNEAQ (reference sequence). V shed 1 base and J shed 0 bases, with 10 bases lying between them. CDR3 size: 16 residues. CDR3 DNA: TGTGCCAGCAGCTTAGGGACTCTGAGCTCTGGAAACACCATATATTTT. Translated: CASSLGTLSSGNTIYF.

This chain uses TRBV5-4 with TRBJ2-5, with 10 bases that match TRBD1. Trimming took 4 bases from V and 4 from J; bases not matched to a gene: 10. CDR3 length equals 16 residues. CDR1 and CDR2 from the germline V gene are SGHNT and YYREEE (reference sequence). The CDR3 region is CASSPRDRGRGETQYF. Written as DNA, the CDR3 is TGTGCCAGCAGCCCCCGGGACAGGGGTCGTGGAGAGACCCAGTACTTC.

This clone was found once. The V gene is TRBV6-1, the J gene TRBJ1-4; D perhaps matches TRBD1 (5 bases). Trimming removed 5 bases from V and 5 bases from J, with 12 bases in between. In germline, CDR1 is MNHNS, CDR2 SASEGT. The CDR3 covers 14 residues. In nucleotides, the CDR3 is TGTGCCAGCAGTTTAAGGGGAAAAAATGAAAAACTGTTTTTT. Amino acid sequence: CASSLRGKNEKLFF.

The chain has TRBV9 and TRBJ2-1; weak D call: TRBD1 (6 bases). V was pared by 3 bases and J by 2 bases, with 15 bases between. The CDR3 runs to 16 residues. Germline V lookup: CDR1 SGDLS, CDR2 YYNGEE. The CDR3 protein is CASSGAGVQAYNEQFF. The CDR3 DNA reads as TGTGCCAGCAGCGGGGCAGGGGTCCAAGCCTACAATGAGCAGTTCTTC.

This sequence joins TRBV11-2 and TRBJ2-2; TRBD2 agrees at 9 bases. This CDR3 is 15 amino acids long. Germline V lookup: CDR1 SGHAT, CDR2 FQNNGV. After removal of 1 base from V and 6 bases from J, the junction contained 3 bases not matched to a gene. For the CDR3, the DNA is TGTGCCAGCAGCTTAGGTGTAGCGGGAGCCGGGGAGCTGTTTTTT. It encodes CASSLGVAGAGELFF. The entire variable domain, with the rest obtained from reference TRBV11-2 and TRBJ2-2, is as follows: EAGVAQSPRYKIIEKRQSVAFWCNPISGHATLYWYQQILGQGPKLLIQFQNNGVVDDSQLPKDRFSAERLKGVDSTLKIQPAKLEDSAVYLCASSLGVAGAGELFFGEGSRLTVL.

In this sample, this clone turned up once. The chain recombines TRBV6-1 with TRBJ2-1, with 11 bases matching TRBD2. This CDR3 has 14 amino acids. The germline V gene encodes CDR1 MNHNS and CDR2 SASEGT. With 6 bases clipped from V and 9 bases from J, the junction kept 7 bases outside the gene matches. Here the CDR3 DNA reads TGTGCCAGCAGGGTAGCGGGAGGGGACCGTGAGCAGTTCTTC. This translates into CASRVAGGDREQFF.

The chain couples TRBV18 to TRBJ1-2, with unresolved D. The CDR3 totals 13 residues. V was trimmed by 2 bases and J by 3 bases, leaving 7 bases between them. Germline CDR1 reads KGHSH; CDR2 reads LQKENI. This CDR3 is CASSPGPDYGYTF. The CDR3 nucleotides read TGTGCCAGCTCACCAGGGCCAGACTATGGCTACACCTTC.

CDR3 sequence reads: CASSLTGTGTGELFF. CDR3 in DNA: TGTGCCAGCAGCTTAACCGGGACAGGGACCGGGGAGCTGTTTTTT. The chain has TRBV6-5 and TRBJ2-2; 9 positions agree with TRBD1. After removal of 6 bases from V and 5 bases from J, the junction contained 7 bases not matched to a gene. This CDR3 is 15 amino acids long. Germline V gene lookup returns CDR1 MNHEY and CDR2 SVGAGI.

V usage is TRBV7-2 and J usage is TRBJ2-7; 9 bases map to TRBD2. V lost 1 base, J lost 6 bases, and 7 bases stayed unmatched. This CDR3 contains 15 residues. CDR1 is SGHTA, CDR2 FQGNSA, per germline. The CDR3 DNA sequence: TGTGCCAGCAGCTTAGTTGCGGGAGGGAGGGGCGAGCAGTACTTC. Amino acids: CASSLVAGGRGEQYF.

The rearrangement joins TRBV19 to TRBJ1-5; 10 bases fit TRBD1. The V and J ends lost 5 bases and 7 bases, in that order; junction bases with no gene match: 11. The CDR3 runs to 16 residues. CDR1 is LNHDA, CDR2 SQIVND, per germline (reference sequence). CDR3 protein: CASSLAGTGEQQPQHF. The DNA for the CDR3 is TGTGCCAGTAGTTTGGCCGGGACAGGGGAACAGCAGCCCCAGCATTTT.

The chain is built from TRBV5-1 and TRBJ1-1; tentative D call: TRBD1 (5 bases). This CDR3 comprises 12 residues. V was clipped by 3 bases and J by 4 bases, with 7 bases between them. CDR1 and CDR2 from the germline V gene are SGHRS and YFSETQ. CDR3 sequence (DNA): TGCGCCAGCAGCTGGGGGGGCACTGAAGCTTTCTTT. It codes for CASSWGGTEAFF.

The rearrangement uses TRBV19 and TRBJ2-1; 8 positions match TRBD2. CDR1 and CDR2 from the germline V gene are LNHDA and SQIVND (reference sequence). The CDR3 length is 16 residues. J lost 9 bases, V lost 3 bases, and 13 bases had no gene match. The CDR3 region is CASSIRGLEEVPEQFF. The CDR3 DNA is TGTGCCAGTAGTATCCGGGGACTAGAGGAGGTCCCTGAGCAGTTCTTC.

The chain combines TRBV5-1 with TRBJ1-2; TRBD1 matches 7 bases. The CDR3 runs to 14 residues. After removal of 4 bases from V and 7 bases from J, the junction contained 10 bases not matched to a gene. Germline V lookup: CDR1 SGHRS, CDR2 YFSETQ. CDR3: CASSPMDRSGGYTF. The DNA for the CDR3 is TGCGCCAGCAGCCCCATGGACAGGTCTGGTGGCTACACCTTC.

In the case of this clone: Additional DNA sequences in this sample encode the identical CDR3. The CDR3: CASSLVAGSYNEQFF. In DNA form, the CDR3 reads TGCGCCAGCAGCTTGGTCGCGGGGTCCTACAATGAGCAGTTCTTC. The chain combines TRBV5-1 with TRBJ2-1, with D perhaps matching TRBD2 (6 bases). Trimming stripped 0 bases from V and 1 base from J, with 8 bases between. CDR1 is SGHRS and CDR2 is YFSETQ in the germline V gene. The CDR3 has 15 residues.

This clone showed up just once. The chain carries TRBV11-2 and TRBJ2-5, with 9 bases aligning to TRBD2. The germline V gene has CDR1 SGHAT and CDR2 FQNNGV. This CDR3 spans 18 amino acids. Trimming at V came to 3 bases and at J to 1 base, leaving 12 bases not matched to a gene. CDR3 sequence: CASSFWLQASGAQETQYF. For the CDR3, the DNA is TGTGCCAGCAGCTTTTGGCTCCAGGCTAGCGGGGCCCAAGAGACCCAGTACTTC.

The chain couples TRBV29-1 to TRBJ2-5; 8 nucleotides match TRBD1. The ends lost 7 bases at V and 4 bases at J; junction bases unmatched: 8. Germline V gene data show CDR1 as SQVTM and CDR2 as ANQGSEA. CDR3 length: 13 residues. CDR3 nucleotides: TGCAGCGGTCATTCAGGGGGCCGAGAGACCCAGTACTTC. This translates into CSGHSGGRETQYF.

The rearrangement links TRBV5-1 to TRBJ2-7; a weak D match, TRBD1 (6 bases). CDR1 is SGHRS and CDR2 is YFSETQ in the germline V gene. Deletions cut 7 bases from V and 2 bases from J, with 19 bases between. The CDR3 contains 15 residues. The CDR3 coding sequence is TGCGCCAGCTCCGTGACAGGAAGGGAACCCTACGAGCAGTACTTC. Translation gives CASSVTGREPYEQYF.